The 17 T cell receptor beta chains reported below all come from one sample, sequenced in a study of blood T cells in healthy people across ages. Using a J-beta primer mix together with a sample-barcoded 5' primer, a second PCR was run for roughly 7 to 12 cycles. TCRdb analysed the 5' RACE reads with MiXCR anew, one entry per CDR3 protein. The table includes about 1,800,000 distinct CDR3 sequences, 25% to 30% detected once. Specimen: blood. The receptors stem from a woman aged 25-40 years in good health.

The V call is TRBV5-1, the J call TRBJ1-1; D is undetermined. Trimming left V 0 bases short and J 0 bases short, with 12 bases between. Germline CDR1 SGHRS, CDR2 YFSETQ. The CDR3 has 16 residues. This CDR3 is CASSLAVRRMNTEAFF. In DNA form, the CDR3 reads TGCGCCAGCAGCTTGGCCGTGCGAAGAATGAACACTGAAGCTTTCTTT.

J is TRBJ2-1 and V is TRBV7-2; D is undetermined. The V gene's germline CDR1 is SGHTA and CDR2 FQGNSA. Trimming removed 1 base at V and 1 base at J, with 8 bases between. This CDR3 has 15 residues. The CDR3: CASSLGHNSYNEQFF. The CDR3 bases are TGTGCCAGCAGCTTAGGACATAATTCCTACAATGAGCAGTTCTTC.

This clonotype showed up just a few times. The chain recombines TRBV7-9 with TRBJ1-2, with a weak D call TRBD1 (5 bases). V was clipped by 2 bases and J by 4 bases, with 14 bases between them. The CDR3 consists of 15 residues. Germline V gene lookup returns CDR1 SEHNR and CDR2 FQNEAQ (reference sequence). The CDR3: CASSLSGTDLYGYTF. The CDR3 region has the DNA TGTGCCAGCAGCTTAAGCGGGACGGACCTCTATGGCTACACCTTC.

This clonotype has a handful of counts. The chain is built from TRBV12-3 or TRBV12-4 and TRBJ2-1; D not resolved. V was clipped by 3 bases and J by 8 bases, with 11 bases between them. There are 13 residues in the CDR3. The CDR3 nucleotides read TGTGCCAGCAGTTTCCTGGGTCTCGATGAGCAGTTCTTC. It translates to CASSFLGLDEQFF.

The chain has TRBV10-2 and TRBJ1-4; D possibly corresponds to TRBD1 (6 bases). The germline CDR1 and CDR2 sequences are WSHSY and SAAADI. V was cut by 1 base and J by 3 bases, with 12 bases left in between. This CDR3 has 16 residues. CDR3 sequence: CASSEFTGISNEKLFF. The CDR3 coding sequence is TGCGCCAGCAGTGAGTTTACAGGGATATCTAATGAAAAACTGTTTTTT.

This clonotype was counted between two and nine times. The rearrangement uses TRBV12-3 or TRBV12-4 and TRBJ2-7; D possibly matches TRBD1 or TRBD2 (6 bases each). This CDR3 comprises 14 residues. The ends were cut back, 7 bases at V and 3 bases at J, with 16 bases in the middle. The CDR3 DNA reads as TGTGCCAGCATGGTGAGGGGGGCCCGCTACGAGCAGTACTTC. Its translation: CASMVRGARYEQYF.

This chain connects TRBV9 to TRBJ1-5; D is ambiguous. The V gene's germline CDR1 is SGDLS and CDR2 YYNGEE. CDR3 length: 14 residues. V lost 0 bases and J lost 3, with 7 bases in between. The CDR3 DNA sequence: TGTGCCAGCAGCGTAGCGGGAACCAATCAGCCCCAGCATTTT. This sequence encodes CASSVAGTNQPQHF.

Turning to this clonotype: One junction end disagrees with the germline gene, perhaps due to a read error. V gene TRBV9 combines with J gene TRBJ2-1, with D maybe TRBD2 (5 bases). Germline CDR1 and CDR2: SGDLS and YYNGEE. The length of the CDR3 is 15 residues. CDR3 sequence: CANSAGISGYNEQFF. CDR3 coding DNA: TGTGCCAACAGCGCCGGGATATCTGGGTACAATGAGCAGTTCTTC.

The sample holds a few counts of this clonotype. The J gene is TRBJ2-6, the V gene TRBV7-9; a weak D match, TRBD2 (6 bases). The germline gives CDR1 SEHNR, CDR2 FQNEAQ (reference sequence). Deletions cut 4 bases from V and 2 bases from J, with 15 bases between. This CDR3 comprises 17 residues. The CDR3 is CASSSVRGGTGANVLTF. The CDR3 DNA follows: TGTGCCAGCAGCTCTGTACGAGGAGGGACTGGGGCCAACGTCCTGACTTTC.

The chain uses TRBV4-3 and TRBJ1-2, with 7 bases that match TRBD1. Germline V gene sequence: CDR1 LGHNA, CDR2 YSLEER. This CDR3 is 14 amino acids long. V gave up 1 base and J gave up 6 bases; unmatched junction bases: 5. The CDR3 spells CASSQVGRGDGYTF. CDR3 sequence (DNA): TGCGCCAGCAGCCAAGTGGGCAGGGGGGATGGCTACACCTTC.

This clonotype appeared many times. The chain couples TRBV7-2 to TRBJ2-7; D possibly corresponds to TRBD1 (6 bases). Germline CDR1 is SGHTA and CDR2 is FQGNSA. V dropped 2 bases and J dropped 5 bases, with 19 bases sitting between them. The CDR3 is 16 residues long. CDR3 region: CASSLFSAVRGHEQYF. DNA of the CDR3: TGTGCCAGCAGCTTATTTTCAGCCGTCAGGGGCCACGAGCAGTACTTC.

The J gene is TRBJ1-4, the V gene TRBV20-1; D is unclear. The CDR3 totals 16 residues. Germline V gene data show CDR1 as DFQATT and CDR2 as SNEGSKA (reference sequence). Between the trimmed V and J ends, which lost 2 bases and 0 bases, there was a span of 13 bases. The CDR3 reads CSARPGMGATNEKLFF. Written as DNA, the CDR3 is TGCAGTGCTAGACCTGGAATGGGTGCAACTAATGAAAAACTGTTTTTT.

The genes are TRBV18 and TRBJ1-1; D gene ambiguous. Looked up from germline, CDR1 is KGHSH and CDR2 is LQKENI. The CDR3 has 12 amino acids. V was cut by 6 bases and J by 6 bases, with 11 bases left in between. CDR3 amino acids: CASSRVPPEAFF. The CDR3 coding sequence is TGTGCCAGCTCCCGGGTACCCCCTGAAGCTTTCTTT.

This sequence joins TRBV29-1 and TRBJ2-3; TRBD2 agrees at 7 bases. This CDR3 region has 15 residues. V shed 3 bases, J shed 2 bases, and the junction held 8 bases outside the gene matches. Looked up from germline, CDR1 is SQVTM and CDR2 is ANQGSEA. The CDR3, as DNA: TGCAGCGTTGACCCTACTAGCGCGTCCACAGATACGCAGTATTTT. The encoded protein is CSVDPTSASTDTQYF.

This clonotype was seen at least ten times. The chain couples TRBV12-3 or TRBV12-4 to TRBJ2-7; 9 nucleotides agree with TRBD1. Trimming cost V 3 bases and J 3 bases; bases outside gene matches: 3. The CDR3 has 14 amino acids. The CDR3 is CASSFTGGNYEQYF. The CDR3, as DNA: TGTGCCAGCAGTTTTACAGGGGGCAACTACGAGCAGTACTTC.

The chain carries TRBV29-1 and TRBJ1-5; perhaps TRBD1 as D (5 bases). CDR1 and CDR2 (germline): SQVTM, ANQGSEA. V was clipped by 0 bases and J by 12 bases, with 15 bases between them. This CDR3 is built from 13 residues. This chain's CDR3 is CSVEDSVRGGQHF. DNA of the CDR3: TGCAGCGTTGAAGATAGCGTGAGGGGAGGCCAGCATTTT.

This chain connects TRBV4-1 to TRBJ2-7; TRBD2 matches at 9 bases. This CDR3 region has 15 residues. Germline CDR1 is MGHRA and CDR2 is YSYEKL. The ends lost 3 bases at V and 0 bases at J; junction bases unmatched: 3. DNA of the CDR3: TGCGCCAGCAGCCAGGAGCGGGGGGACTCCTACGAGCAGTACTTC. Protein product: CASSQERGDSYEQYF.